This T cell receptor beta chain was recorded in a study of blood T cell repertoires in COVID-19. Study overall: T cells, B-cell-depleted T cells, or PBMCs provided the cDNA or gDNA that served as material.

The CDR3 has 16 residues. The V end lost 0 bases, the J end lost 0 bases, and 11 bases lay between the germline ends. The germline CDR1 and CDR2 sequences are SGDLS and YYNGEE. Sequencing was performed with immunoSEQ multiplex PCR; in TCRdb, only in-frame clones are kept and a portion is missing. The sample consists of more than 95,000 clones, more than 85% of them appearing once. Material: peripheral blood. The chain combines TRBV9 with TRBJ2-3, with D perhaps TRBD1 (5 bases). This TCR was sampled from a human donor in a cohort sampled during active COVID-19. The CDR3 sequence: CASSVASGSSTDTQYF. CDR3 coding DNA: TGTGCCAGCAGCGTAGCGTCAGGGTCCAGCACAGATACGCAGTATTTT.